A selection of T cell receptor beta chains follows, all from one sample in a study of T-cell memory formation after mild COVID-19. Using its own MiXCR run on the 5' RACE reads, TCRdb lists one record per CDR3 protein. The sample contains 550,000 to 700,000 distinct CDR3 sequences, around a sixth of which appear only once. Specimen: PBMCs or a T cell subset sorted from them (not recorded which). The receptors here all came from an adult woman who had mild COVID-19 (a few samples of this study predate the infection). Cell type and time point are not known. Both conserved end residues are trimmed from each CDR3.

V: TRBV5-1
J: TRBJ2-2
CDR3: ASSLHSSGNTGELF

V: TRBV29-1
J: TRBJ2-1
CDR3: SAPRALKYNEQF

V: TRBV5-6
J: TRBJ2-3
CDR3: ASSKTYRTSTDTQY

V: TRBV7-9
J: TRBJ2-1
CDR3: ASSSAVDEQF

V: TRBV5-1
J: TRBJ2-1
CDR3: ASSWDMNNEQF

V: TRBV20-1
J: TRBJ2-5
CDR3: SARDWGETQY

V: TRBV3-1
J: TRBJ1-5
CDR3: ASSQDSASNQPQH

V: TRBV5-5
J: TRBJ1-4
CDR3: ASSPRTEMNEKLF

V: TRBV24-1
J: TRBJ1-1
CDR3: ATKETGGNTEAF

V: TRBV7-2
J: TRBJ1-1
CDR3: ASSQLGGTDTEDF

V: TRBV6-6
J: TRBJ2-3
CDR3: ASSYWIGAGDKSGIDTQY

V: TRBV3-1
J: TRBJ1-2
CDR3: ASSQDPKYGYT

V: TRBV29-1
J: TRBJ2-1
CDR3: SLVWYNEQF

V: TRBV7-6
J: TRBJ2-3
CDR3: ASSLATSDPRQY

V: TRBV10-3
J: TRBJ1-6
CDR3: APSRGVDNSPLH

V: TRBV12-3/TRBV12-4
J: TRBJ2-5
CDR3: ASSPDRPRTQETQY

V: TRBV5-1
J: TRBJ2-3
CDR3: ATSRLAGNTDTQY